A selection of T cell receptor beta chains follows, all from one sample in a study of T cells in Graves' hyperthyroidism and ophthalmopathy. TCRdb processed the multiplex PCR reads anew with MiXCR; each CDR3 protein has one entry. This table holds 550,000 to 650,000 distinct CDR3 sequences, around 13% found once. The sequencing input was blood. The receptor source for this set is a woman in her forties with Graves' hyperthyroidism. CDR3s include the opening cysteine and the closing phenylalanine or tryptophan. A D gene is named only where the DNA matches it firmly. Some rows mark clone size as missing; the rest say once, few, many or name a class of expanded clone.

d_call	clone_size	v_call	j_call	cdr3_aa	cdr3_nt
-	-	TRBV9	TRBJ2-3	CASSRDPTSDTQYF	TGTGCCAGCAGCCGGGACCCAACCTCAGATACGCAGTATTTT
-	many	TRBV28	TRBJ2-2	CASLRDSNTGELFF	TGTGCCAGCCTCAGGGACTCGAACACCGGGGAGCTGTTTTTT
TRBD2	many	TRBV5-1	TRBJ2-7	CASTGTSAISYEQYF	TGCGCCAGCACGGGGACTAGCGCCATCTCCTACGAGCAGTACTTC
-	many	TRBV5-6	TRBJ1-1	CASSRNTGKAFF	TGTGCCAGCAGTCGCAATACCGGGAAAGCTTTCTTT
-	many	TRBV20-1	TRBJ2-3	CSAIPGLYSTDTQYF	TGCAGTGCTATCCCGGGACTCTATAGCACAGATACGCAGTATTTT
-	few	TRBV2	TRBJ2-2	CASTDRTTGELFF	TGTGCCAGCACCGACCGGACCACCGGGGAGCTGTTTTTT
-	few	TRBV10-3	TRBJ2-1	CAISGRLGSSYNEQFF	TGTGCCATCAGTGGGCGACTAGGGAGCTCCTACAATGAGCAGTTCTTC
-	-	TRBV14	TRBJ1-2	CASSQLGGYTF	TGTGCCAGCAGCCAACTAGGGGGCTACACCTTC
-	many	TRBV12-3/TRBV12-4	TRBJ1-5	CASSPNGASNQPQHF	TGTGCCAGCAGTCCCAACGGCGCCTCCAATCAGCCCCAGCATTTT
-	-	TRBV29-1	TRBJ2-1	CSGQTGTRVVGQFF	TGCAGCGGCCAAACAGGGACGCGAGTGGTGGGACAGTTCTTC
-	-	TRBV27	TRBJ2-1	CATHGFEDLDEQFF	TGTGCCACCCACGGGTTTGAAGACCTCGATGAGCAGTTCTTC
TRBD1	-	TRBV2	TRBJ1-5	CASSIQGEDQPQHF	TGTGCCAGCAGCATACAGGGGGAGGATCAGCCCCAGCATTTT
TRBD2	many	TRBV10-3	TRBJ2-3	CAMSSGRTTDTQYF	TGTGCCATGTCTAGCGGGAGGACGACAGATACGCAGTATTTT
TRBD1	many	TRBV2	TRBJ2-7	CASSGGSGTADYEQYF	TGTGCCAGCAGTGGGGGGTCTGGGACAGCCGACTACGAGCAGTACTTC
TRBD2	many	TRBV19	TRBJ2-1	CASSKSGRINEQFF	TGTGCCAGTAGCAAAAGCGGGAGAATCAATGAGCAGTTCTTC
-	-	TRBV14	TRBJ2-7	CASSAQSVSYEQYF	TGTGCCAGCAGCGCCCAATCCGTCTCCTACGAGCAGTACTTC
-	many	TRBV12-3/TRBV12-4	TRBJ2-3	CASRQGDTQYF	TGTGCCAGCAGACAGGGAGATACGCAGTATTTT
TRBD2	few	TRBV28	TRBJ2-2	CASSLIREGTGELFF	TGTGCCAGCAGTTTGATCAGGGAGGGTACAGGGGAGCTGTTTTTT
TRBD1	few	TRBV4-1	TRBJ1-2	CASSQPDRGAGYTF	TGCGCCAGCAGCCAACCCGACAGGGGAGCTGGCTACACCTTC
-	many	TRBV5-1	TRBJ1-4	CASSLNQGVGVEKLFF	TGCGCCAGCAGCCTGAACCAAGGGGTCGGCGTTGAAAAACTGTTTTTT
-	-	TRBV29-1	TRBJ2-3	CSVERDATDTQYF	TGCAGCGTTGAAAGGGATGCCACAGATACGCAGTATTTT
-	-	TRBV7-2	TRBJ2-7	CASSLAGSFPSYEQYF	TGTGCCAGCAGCTTAGCTGGCAGTTTCCCTTCCTACGAGCAGTACTTC
TRBD2	-	TRBV6-1	TRBJ2-1	CASCSWTSGNNEQFF	TGTGCCAGCTGCTCCTGGACTAGCGGGAACAATGAGCAGTTCTTC
TRBD1	many	TRBV5-6	TRBJ1-2	CASSLGDRANYGYTF	TGTGCCAGCAGCTTGGGGGACAGAGCTAACTATGGCTACACCTTC
-	-	TRBV6-6	TRBJ1-4	CASSYAGTANGKLFF	TGTGCCAGCAGTTACGCAGGGACGGCTAATGGAAAACTGTTTTTT
TRBD2	many	TRBV10-3	TRBJ2-1	CAISDGTSGRYEQFF	TGTGCCATCAGTGACGGGACTAGCGGGAGATATGAGCAGTTCTTC
TRBD2	once	TRBV20-1	TRBJ2-3	CSARGWTSGSVTQYF	TGCAGTGCTAGAGGCTGGACTAGCGGGAGTGTTACGCAGTATTTT
-	few	TRBV10-1	TRBJ2-3	CASSAPGGAPGTQYF	TGCGCCAGCAGTGCCCCCGGCGGGGCCCCGGGTACGCAGTATTTT
-	-	TRBV12-3/TRBV12-4	TRBJ1-6	CASRTAEVPNSPLHF	TGTGCCAGCAGGACCGCCGAGGTTCCCAATTCACCCCTCCACTTT
-	few	TRBV3-1	TRBJ2-3	CASSQDRSGFSTDTQYF	TGTGCCAGCAGCCAAGACCGGAGCGGGTTTAGCACAGATACGCAGTATTTT
TRBD1	-	TRBV12-3/TRBV12-4	TRBJ2-1	CASSLAGQGPYNEQFF	TGTGCCAGCAGTTTAGCCGGACAGGGGCCTTACAATGAGCAGTTCTTC
TRBD1	-	TRBV27	TRBJ1-6	CASSSRTGFGSPLHF	TGTGCCAGCAGTTCCAGGACAGGGTTCGGGTCACCCCTCCACTTT
TRBD2	many	TRBV27	TRBJ2-1	CASSGGRTYNEQFF	TGTGCCAGCAGTGGCGGGAGAACCTACAATGAGCAGTTCTTC
-	-	TRBV19	TRBJ2-7	CASGAGMGYEQYF	TGTGCCAGTGGGGCCGGGATGGGCTACGAGCAGTACTTC
-	many	TRBV3-1	TRBJ2-3	CASSPWRVPTDTQYF	TGTGCCAGCAGCCCCTGGCGGGTCCCGACAGATACGCAGTATTTT
-	many	TRBV12-3/TRBV12-4	TRBJ2-3	CASSLSGHTLFISTDTQYF	TGTGCCAGCAGTTTAAGTGGACACACTCTATTCATTAGCACAGATACGCAGTATTTT
-	-	TRBV7-9	TRBJ1-5	CASSTGGGNQPQHF	TGTGCCAGCAGTACTGGCGGTGGCAATCAGCCCCAGCATTTT
TRBD1	-	TRBV29-1	TRBJ2-1	CSVKQGGSSYNEQFF	TGCAGCGTTAAACAGGGGGGAAGCTCCTACAATGAGCAGTTCTTC
-	many	TRBV11-2	TRBJ2-3	CASSLGYPDTQYF	TGTGCCAGCAGCTTAGGTTATCCAGATACGCAGTATTTT
TRBD2	many	TRBV30	TRBJ2-7	CAWSLGGSIEQYF	TGTGCCTGGAGTCTTGGCGGGAGCATCGAGCAGTACTTC
TRBD1	-	TRBV30	TRBJ1-4	CAWSEGTVNEKLFF	TGTGCCTGGAGTGAGGGGACAGTTAATGAAAAACTGTTTTTT
-	-	TRBV29-1	TRBJ2-1	CSGGDIEQFF	TGCAGCGGTGGGGATATTGAGCAGTTCTTC
-	many	TRBV6-5	TRBJ1-4	CASSYSDRVGNEKLFF	TGTGCCAGCAGTTACTCCGACAGAGTGGGAAACGAAAAACTGTTTTTT
-	-	TRBV20-1	TRBJ1-3	CSAKTSGSGNTIYF	TGCAGTGCTAAGACGTCGGGGAGTGGAAACACCATATATTTT
-	few	TRBV6-5	TRBJ1-1	CASSYPDTPGDTEAFF	TGTGCCAGCAGTTACCCGGACACCCCCGGGGACACTGAAGCTTTCTTT
-	many	TRBV12-3/TRBV12-4	TRBJ2-2	CASSSTTGVTGELFF	TGTGCCAGCAGTTCAACCACGGGAGTCACCGGGGAGCTGTTTTTT
-	many	TRBV20-1	TRBJ2-1	CSARGRPSYNEQFF	TGCAGTGCTAGAGGTAGACCCAGCTACAATGAGCAGTTCTTC
-	-	TRBV30	TRBJ2-3	CAWSVARGADTQYF	TGTGCCTGGAGCGTAGCGAGGGGCGCAGATACGCAGTATTTT
TRBD1	many	TRBV28	TRBJ2-2	CASSVPGTGWFAGELFF	TGTGCCAGCAGTGTACCCGGGACAGGGTGGTTCGCCGGGGAGCTGTTTTTT
-	few	TRBV12-3/TRBV12-4	TRBJ1-5	CASSFAGANSNQPQHF	TGTGCCAGCAGTTTTGCAGGCGCCAATAGCAATCAGCCCCAGCATTTT
-	many	TRBV27	TRBJ1-1	CASSLRTYLGGNTEAFF	TGTGCCAGCAGTTTAAGGACGTACCTCGGGGGGAACACTGAAGCTTTCTTT
TRBD1	few	TRBV7-9	TRBJ1-2	CASSLAGQGNNYGYTF	TGTGCCAGCAGCTTAGCGGGACAGGGCAATAACTATGGCTACACCTTC
-	many	TRBV28	TRBJ1-5	CASSLSSGIQPQHF	TGTGCCAGCAGTTTATCGTCGGGGATTCAGCCCCAGCATTTT
-	many	TRBV5-1	TRBJ2-1	CASSWGRVSSYNEQFF	TGCGCCAGCAGCTGGGGCCGTGTGAGCTCCTACAATGAGCAGTTCTTC
-	-	TRBV3-1	TRBJ1-3	CASSHGRGATGNTIYF	TGTGCCAGCAGCCATGGACGGGGGGCGACAGGAAACACCATATATTTT